Sequencing of this TCR beta chain was carried out in a study of spatial heterogeneity in lung cancer. About the research overall: The mean occurrence of each unique TCR and UMI combination in raw reads exceeded nine.

Time point of the sample: sample taken at primary tumor resection. Sequencing of whole RNA from tumor, nontumor lung or frozen PBMC involved no sorting. A total of around 67 untreated early-stage non-small cell lung cancer patients served as donors. The CDR3 covers 17 residues. The V end was cut by 0 bases, the J end by 1 base, with 12 bases between. Germline V gene data show CDR1 as LGHNA and CDR2 as YNFKEQ. TCR cDNA molecules each carried a unique molecular identifier. TCRdb re-derived calls from the 5' RACE reads in MiXCR, one entry per CDR3 protein. The sample consists of over 10,000 distinct CDR3 sequences, around 4.2% of them appearing once. Study findings and constraints: TCRs found ubiquitously expanded in tumor appeared in blood more at resection than at follow-up.

In this sample, this clonotype turned up many times. Antigen specificity is unknown. This beta chain lies outside the target of a library built for alpha chains; its clone size means little. The sample here was PBMCs, taken at surgery. The sequence came from a male donor with early-stage non-small cell lung cancer. The chain carries TRBV4-2 and TRBJ2-2; no reliable D call. CDR3 DNA: TGTGCCAGCAGCCAAGAGACCGGCTACGGGAACACCGGGGAGCTGTTTTTT. Its translation is CASSQETGYGNTGELFF.